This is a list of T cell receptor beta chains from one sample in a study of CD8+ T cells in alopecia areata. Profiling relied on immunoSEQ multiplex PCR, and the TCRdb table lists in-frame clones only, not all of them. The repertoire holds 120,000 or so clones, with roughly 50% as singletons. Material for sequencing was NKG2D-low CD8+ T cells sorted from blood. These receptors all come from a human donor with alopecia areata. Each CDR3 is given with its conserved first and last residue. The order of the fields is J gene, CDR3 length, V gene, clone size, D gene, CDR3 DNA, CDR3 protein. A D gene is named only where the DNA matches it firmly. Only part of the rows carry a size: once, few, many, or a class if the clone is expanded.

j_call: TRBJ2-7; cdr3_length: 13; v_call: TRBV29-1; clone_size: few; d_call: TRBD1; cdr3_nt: TGCAGCGTTGTTGGGGGACAGGTTAACGAGCAGTACTTC; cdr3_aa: CSVVGGQVNEQYF
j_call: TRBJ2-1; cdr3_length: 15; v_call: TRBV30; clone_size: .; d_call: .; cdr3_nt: TGTGCCTGGAGTGTACCGCGACAGGAATACAATGAGCAGTTCTTC; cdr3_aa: CAWSVPRQEYNEQFF
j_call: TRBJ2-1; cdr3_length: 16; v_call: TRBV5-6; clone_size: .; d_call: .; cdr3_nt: TGTGCCAGCAGCTTGGCCACAGGAAGCTCCTACAATGAGCAGTTCTTC; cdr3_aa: CASSLATGSSYNEQFF
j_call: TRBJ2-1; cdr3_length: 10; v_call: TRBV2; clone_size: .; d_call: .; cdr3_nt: TGTGCCAGCAAGGGCTACGAGCAGTTCTTC; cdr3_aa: CASKGYEQFF
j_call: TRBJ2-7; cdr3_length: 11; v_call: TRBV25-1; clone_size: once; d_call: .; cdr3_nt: TGTGCCAGCAGTGCCGACTACGAGCAGTACTTC; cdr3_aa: CASSADYEQYF
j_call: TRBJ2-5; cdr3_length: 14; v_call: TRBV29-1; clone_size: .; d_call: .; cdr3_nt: TGCAGCGTTGAATATTTGGTGGGGAGAGAGACCCAGTACTTC; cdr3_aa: CSVEYLVGRETQYF
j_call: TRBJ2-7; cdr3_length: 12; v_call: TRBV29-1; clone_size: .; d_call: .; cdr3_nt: TGCAGCGTTGTCGGGGACTCCTACGAGCAGTACTTC; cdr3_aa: CSVVGDSYEQYF
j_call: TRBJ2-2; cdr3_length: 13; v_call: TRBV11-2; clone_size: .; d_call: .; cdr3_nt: TGTGCCAGCAGCTTACCGAACACCGGGGAGCTGTTTTTT; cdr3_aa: CASSLPNTGELFF
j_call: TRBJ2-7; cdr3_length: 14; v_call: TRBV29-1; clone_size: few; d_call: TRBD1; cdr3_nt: TGCAGCGTATCCGGGACAGGGGCGCGGGACGAGCAGTACTTC; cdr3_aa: CSVSGTGARDEQYF
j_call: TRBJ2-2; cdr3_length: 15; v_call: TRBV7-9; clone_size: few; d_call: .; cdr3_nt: TGTGCCAGCAGCGTCCGGGACTCCAACACCGGGGAGCTGTTTTTT; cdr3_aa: CASSVRDSNTGELFF
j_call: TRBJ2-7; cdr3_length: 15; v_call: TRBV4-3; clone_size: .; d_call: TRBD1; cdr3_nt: TGCGCCAGCAGCCCAAACCGGGACAGGGGGGACGAGCAGTACTTC; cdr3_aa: CASSPNRDRGDEQYF
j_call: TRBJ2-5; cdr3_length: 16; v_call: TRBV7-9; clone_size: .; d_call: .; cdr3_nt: TGTGCCAGCAGCTCGCGACTAGGGGGACGACAAGAGACCCAGTACTTC; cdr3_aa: CASSSRLGGRQETQYF
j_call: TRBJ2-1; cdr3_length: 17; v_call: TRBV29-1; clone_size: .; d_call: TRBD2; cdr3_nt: TGCAGCGTTGAAGATATTGAGGGACTAGCGGGAGGTAATGAGCAGTTCTTC; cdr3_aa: CSVEDIEGLAGGNEQFF
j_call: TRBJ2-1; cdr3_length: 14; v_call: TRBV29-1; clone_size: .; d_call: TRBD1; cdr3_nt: TGCAGCGTGGGACGGACAGGGTCGAGCAATGAGCAGTTCTTC; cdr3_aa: CSVGRTGSSNEQFF